Here is one TCR beta chain with its context. Its antigen is undetermined. The Oncomine TCR Beta short-read assay was applied to DNA of cultured CD4+ T cells. One entry per CDR3 protein results from TCRdb running MiXCR on the PCR reads. This sample has about 26,000 distinct CDR3 sequences; roughly 50% occur once, and the top ten carry 25% to 30%. This sample is part of a study of vaccination and CD4 T cells after COVID-19. This CDR3 comprises 17 residues. V gave up 5 bases and J gave up 1 base, with 15 bases separating them. Germline V gives CDR1 SGHNT, CDR2 YENEEA. The sample's treatment: approximately 11-day PBMC culture with coronavirus spike peptide pools or control peptides (ViraFEST assay).

The sequence was obtained from a human donor who received a COVID-19 vaccine. V is TRBV11-3 and J is TRBJ2-6; no clear D gene. This material consisted of CD4+ T cells from blood, cultured in vitro, taken before SARS-CoV-2 vaccination. The CDR3 nucleotides read TGTGCCAGCAGCCTCATTTATAAGGGATCTGGGGCCAACGTCCTGACTTTC. Its translation: CASSLIYKGSGANVLTF.